The 30 T cell receptor beta chains listed next were all sequenced from one sample in a study of blood T cell repertoires in COVID-19. Using immunoSEQ multiplex PCR, the repertoire was profiled, and TCRdb retains in-frame clones only, with some absent. The sample contains fewer than 250,000 clones, approximately 86% of which appear only once. The specimen was peripheral blood. The receptor set was obtained from a man in his sixties with COVID-19, enrolled during active disease.

The V call is TRBV28, the J call TRBJ1-2; the match to TRBD1 covers 9 bases. The CDR3 is 13 residues long. The ends lost 4 bases at V and 7 bases at J; junction bases unmatched: 4. Germline lookup yields CDR1 MDHEN and CDR2 SYDVKM. CDR3 sequence (DNA): TGTGCCAGCAGTTGGGGACAGGGCGGTGGCTACACCTTC. This gives the protein CASSWGQGGGYTF.

This clone showed up just a few times. The rearrangement links TRBV19 to TRBJ2-7; 9 positions agree with TRBD1. Germline V gives CDR1 LNHDA, CDR2 SQIVND (reference sequence). The V gene end was trimmed by 8 bases and the J gene end by 4 bases; junction bases not matched to a gene: 12. The length of the CDR3 is 15 residues. CDR3 amino acids: CASGLGTGYRYEQYF. In nucleotides, the CDR3 is TGTGCCAGTGGCCTAGGGACAGGGTATCGGTACGAGCAGTACTTC.

The rearrangement uses TRBV2 and TRBJ1-1, with 7 bases identical to TRBD1. The V segment lost 4 bases and the J segment 4 bases; nucleotides outside the gene matches: 6. The CDR3 contains 14 residues. Germline CDR1 SNHLY, CDR2 FYNNEI. This chain's CDR3 is CASSGQGSVTEAFF. CDR3 sequence (DNA): TGTGCCAGCAGTGGACAGGGTTCGGTCACTGAAGCTTTCTTT.

This clone was picked up a small number of times. Other DNA sequences in this sample translate to the same CDR3. The chain employs TRBV2 and TRBJ1-5, with 10 positions matching TRBD1. The germline gives CDR1 SNHLY, CDR2 FYNNEI. J gave up 4 bases and V 4 bases, and 1 base lay outside the gene matches. The CDR3 has 14 residues. CDR3 sequence: CASSGTGGNQPQHF. In nucleotides, the CDR3 is TGTGCCAGCAGTGGGACAGGGGGAAATCAGCCCCAGCATTTT.

This chain uses TRBV6-1 with TRBJ1-4; the match to TRBD1 covers 12 bases. J lost 7 bases, V lost 2 bases, and 11 bases had no gene match. The CDR3 has 18 residues. Germline V lookup: CDR1 MNHNS, CDR2 SASEGT. The CDR3 bases are TGTGCCAGCAGTGAAAGTCTATGGGACAGGGGGCGAGGTGAAAAACTGTTTTTT. Protein: CASSESLWDRGRGEKLFF.

The chain combines TRBV6-5 with TRBJ2-1, with a possible D match to TRBD2 (7 bases). This CDR3 contains 14 residues. V lost 6 bases and J 7 bases, leaving 16 bases between the germline ends. The germline CDR1 and CDR2 sequences are MNHEY and SVGAGI. CDR3 residues: CASRATGGPNEQFF. The CDR3 DNA reads TGTGCCAGCAGGGCTACCGGGGGGCCGAATGAGCAGTTCTTC.

This rearrangement joins TRBV15 to TRBJ1-1, with a tentative D call TRBD1 (6 bases). Per the germline V gene, CDR1 is LNHNV and CDR2 is YYDKDF (reference sequence). The V and J ends lost 2 bases and 0 bases respectively, with 10 bases between them. This CDR3 comprises 15 residues. Here the CDR3 reads CATSRPDRLNTEAFF. The CDR3, as DNA: TGTGCCACCAGCAGACCTGACAGGTTGAACACTGAAGCTTTCTTT.

This rearrangement joins TRBV3-1 (or the pseudogene TRBV3-2) to TRBJ2-2, with D possibly matching TRBD2 (7 bases). Germline CDR1 is LGHDT and CDR2 is YNNKEL (reference sequence). The length of the CDR3 is 16 residues. V was pared by 3 bases and J by 5 bases, with 16 bases between. CDR3 protein: CASSQGAGVRTGELFF. In DNA, the CDR3 is TGTGCCAGCAGCCAGGGGGCGGGAGTAAGAACCGGGGAGCTGTTTTTT.

Only one count was recorded for this clone. This sequence joins TRBV6-6 and TRBJ1-2, with D perhaps TRBD1 (6 bases). Germline V gene sequence: CDR1 MNHNY, CDR2 SVGAGI (reference sequence). CDR3 size: 13 residues. The germline V and J ends were trimmed by 0 bases and 8 bases, with 10 bases remaining between them. CDR3: CASSYSYRDGYTF. The CDR3, as DNA: TGTGCCAGCAGTTACTCTTACAGGGACGGCTACACCTTC.

The CDR3 DNA sequence: TGTGCCAGTAGTATACAATTGCTAGCCTACGAGCAGTACTTC. Amino acid sequence: CASSIQLLAYEQYF. V gene TRBV19 combines with J gene TRBJ2-7; D is unclear. The CDR3 totals 14 residues. From germline, CDR1 is LNHDA and CDR2 SQIVND (reference sequence). V lost 2 bases and J lost 2, with 10 bases in between.

In regard to this clone: At the DNA level, this CDR3 is encoded by other sequences in the same sample as well. This chain links TRBV18 with TRBJ1-2; maybe TRBD1 (5 bases). Germline-derived CDR1 and CDR2 are KGHSH and LQKENI. Deletions cut 3 bases from V and 2 bases from J, with 7 bases between. The CDR3 is 13 amino acids. This chain's CDR3 is CASSPGQNYGYTF. The CDR3 nucleotides are TGTGCCAGCTCACCGGGGCAGAACTATGGCTACACCTTC.

This clone was seen a single time. The chain couples TRBV4-2 to TRBJ2-1; no firm D call. V gave up 0 bases and J gave up 7 bases, with 4 bases separating them. This CDR3 has 12 residues. Germline CDR1 LGHNA, CDR2 YNFKEQ. In DNA form, the CDR3 reads TGTGCCAGCAGCCAAGATCGGAATGAGCAGTTCTTC. It codes for CASSQDRNEQFF.

The chain recombines TRBV7-2 with TRBJ1-6; D unresolved. Germline V gene lookup returns CDR1 SGHTA and CDR2 FQGNSA. V was clipped by 2 bases and J by 7 bases, with 6 bases between them. The CDR3 sequence is 13 residues long. CDR3 loop: CASSLPGNSPLHF. The CDR3 DNA reads TGTGCCAGCAGCTTACCGGGGAATTCACCCCTCCACTTT.

The chain couples TRBV2 to TRBJ1-2, with 7 positions matching TRBD1. CDR1 and CDR2 (germline): SNHLY, FYNNEI. Trimming cost V 6 bases and J 6 bases; bases outside gene matches: 7. The CDR3 runs 13 residues. CDR3 DNA sequence: TGTGCCAGCAGGTCCCAGGGGGGCCATGGCTACACCTTC. Its translation: CASRSQGGHGYTF.

This clone was detected a few times. This rearrangement joins TRBV28 to TRBJ2-2, with 14 bases that match TRBD2. The germline V gene has CDR1 MDHEN and CDR2 SYDVKM. Unmatched junction bases numbered 3, after V lost 0 bases and J lost 6 bases. The length of the CDR3 is 17 residues. CDR3 sequence: CASSLWRLAGGPGELFF. The CDR3 region has the DNA TGTGCCAGCAGTTTATGGCGACTAGCGGGAGGGCCCGGGGAGCTGTTTTTT.

This clone was found a few times. The J gene is TRBJ1-2, the V gene TRBV3-1 (or the pseudogene TRBV3-2), with D perhaps matching TRBD1 (6 bases). Germline CDR1 reads LGHDT; CDR2 reads YNNKEL (reference sequence). Trimming shortened V by 4 bases and J by 6 bases, and 18 bases separated the two germline ends. The CDR3 is 15 amino acids. The CDR3 sequence is CASSLPGAGADGYTF. The CDR3 nucleotides read TGTGCCAGCAGCCTCCCAGGGGCAGGGGCTGATGGCTACACCTTC.

CDR3 sequence reads: CASSLWGDEKLFF. Written as DNA, the CDR3 is TGTGCCAGCAGCCTCTGGGGAGATGAAAAACTGTTTTTT. The chain joins TRBV12-3 or TRBV12-4 to TRBJ1-4, with D uncertain. This CDR3 spans 13 amino acids. V lost 6 bases, J lost 6 bases, and 11 bases lay in between.

The chain couples TRBV4-1 to TRBJ1-2; TRBD1 agrees at 9 bases. J gave up 7 bases and V 1 base, and 7 bases lay outside the gene matches. CDR1 and CDR2 (germline): MGHRA, YSYEKL. There are 15 residues in the CDR3. In DNA form, the CDR3 reads TGCGCCAGCAGCCAAGTTGGACAGGGGAAAACTGGCTACACCTTC. Translating it yields CASSQVGQGKTGYTF.

The chain joins TRBV11-2 to TRBJ1-2; TRBD1 aligns across 9 bases. The CDR3 sequence is 13 residues long. The V gene end was trimmed by 5 bases and the J gene end by 4 bases; junction bases not matched to a gene: 2. CDR1 and CDR2 from the germline V gene are SGHAT and FQNNGV. The CDR3 DNA is TGTGCCAGCAGCCTGGGACAGGGCTATGGCTACACCTTC. Protein sequence: CASSLGQGYGYTF.

The chain joins TRBV4-3 to TRBJ2-4; 10 positions match TRBD1. The germline CDR1 and CDR2 sequences are LGHNA and YSLEER. CDR3 length equals 17 residues. Trimming removed 1 base from V and 3 bases from J; junction bases left unmatched: 6. The CDR3 DNA reads as TGCGCCAGCAGCCAAGCCGGGACAGGGGTGGGCAAAAACATTCAGTACTTC. The encoded protein is CASSQAGTGVGKNIQYF.

The chain uses TRBV6-2 or TRBV6-3 and TRBJ2-7; tentative D call: TRBD1 (6 bases). The CDR3 runs 15 residues. CDR1 is MNHEY and CDR2 is SVGEGT in the germline V gene. Trimming left V 4 bases short and J 2 bases short, with 15 bases between. The CDR3 DNA follows: TGTGCCAGCAGTTTACCGGGACATTCGACCTACGAGCAGTACTTC. This codes for CASSLPGHSTYEQYF.

The chain joins TRBV7-2 to TRBJ1-2; 9 nucleotides align to TRBD1. Trimming cost V 6 bases and J 5 bases; bases outside gene matches: 16. Per the germline V gene, CDR1 is SGHTA and CDR2 is FQGNSA. This CDR3 has 17 amino acids. CDR3 residues: CASRRTGDRSVGYGYTF. In DNA form, the CDR3 reads TGTGCCAGCAGAAGGACAGGGGATCGGAGTGTGGGGTATGGCTACACCTTC.

The CDR3 sequence: CASTLGGGVMNTEAFF. CDR3 nucleotide sequence: TGTGCCAGCACCCTCGGGGGGGGCGTAATGAACACTGAAGCTTTCTTT. The chain combines TRBV7-9 with TRBJ1-1, with D possibly matching TRBD1 (6 bases). CDR1 is SEHNR and CDR2 is FQNEAQ in the germline V gene (reference sequence). Trimming removed 7 bases at V and 0 bases at J, with 18 bases between. The CDR3 length is 16 residues.

This chain connects TRBV6-5 to TRBJ1-1, with 7 bases identical to TRBD1. V gave up 0 bases and J gave up 0 bases; unmatched junction bases: 1. In germline, CDR1 is MNHEY, CDR2 SVGAGI. The CDR3 consists of 15 residues. Written as DNA, the CDR3 is TGTGCCAGCAGTTACTCGGACAGGATGAACACTGAAGCTTTCTTT. It encodes CASSYSDRMNTEAFF.

The V call is TRBV5-1, the J call TRBJ1-4; 8 bases agree with TRBD1. The ends lost 1 base at V and 7 bases at J; junction bases unmatched: 3. The CDR3 length is 14 residues. Per germline, CDR1 SGHRS and CDR2 YFSETQ. For the CDR3, the DNA is TGCGCCAGCAGCTTGCAGGGGGCCGGTGAAAAACTGTTTTTT. It encodes CASSLQGAGEKLFF.

This clone was observed once. This chain uses TRBV18 with TRBJ1-1; TRBD1 agrees at 10 bases. Trimming at V came to 6 bases and at J to 5 bases, leaving 9 bases not matched to a gene. The CDR3 has 15 residues. Germline CDR1 is KGHSH and CDR2 is LQKENI. As DNA, the CDR3 is TGTGCCAGCTCCCGAGTGACGGACAGGGGGACTGAAGCTTTCTTT. As protein: CASSRVTDRGTEAFF.

The rearrangement uses TRBV7-2 and TRBJ1-1; D is unresolved. Trimming shortened V by 5 bases and J by 4 bases, and 14 bases separated the two germline ends. This CDR3 region has 14 residues. Germline assignment: CDR1 SGHTA and CDR2 FQGNSA. For the CDR3, the DNA is TGTGCCAGCAGCCGCTTGCTAGGTGCCACTGAAGCTTTCTTT. This sequence encodes CASSRLLGATEAFF.

J is TRBJ1-2 and V is TRBV3-1 (or the pseudogene TRBV3-2); D is undetermined. Germline V gene sequence: CDR1 LGHDT, CDR2 YNNKEL (reference sequence). This CDR3 has 18 residues. The germline V and J ends were trimmed by 7 bases and 4 bases, with 28 bases remaining between them. The CDR3 DNA reads TGTGCCAGCACCCCAGTTTTTGGTCCCGATTCAGGATTCTATGGCTACACCTTC. It specifies CASTPVFGPDSGFYGYTF.

This rearrangement joins TRBV18 to TRBJ2-3; D perhaps matches TRBD1 (6 bases). CDR1 and CDR2 from the germline V gene are KGHSH and LQKENI. The CDR3 is made up of 15 amino acids. V lost 6 bases to trimming and J lost 2 bases, with 15 bases between them. CDR3 residues: CASSPQTGNTDTQYF. The CDR3 nucleotides are TGTGCCAGCTCGCCTCAGACAGGAAACACAGATACGCAGTATTTT.

This rearrangement joins TRBV9 to TRBJ2-1; 13 nucleotides line up with TRBD2. CDR3 length: 16 residues. The V gene's germline CDR1 is SGDLS and CDR2 YYNGEE. V trimming: 3 bases; J trimming: 9 bases; junction bases outside the gene matches: 9. CDR3 sequence reads: CASSALTSGRAGEQFF. The CDR3 nucleotides are TGTGCCAGCAGCGCGTTAACTAGCGGGAGGGCCGGTGAGCAGTTCTTC.